This TCR beta chain was sequenced for a study of shared clonotypes between healthy human individuals. TCRdb's table, derived via immunoSEQ multiplex PCR, lists solely in-frame clones and lacks some. The sample gives 2 million to 2.5 million clones, 80% to 95% of which show up once; approximately 0.41% is in the top ten. Trimming removed 1 base from V and 5 bases from J, with 9 bases in between. The V gene's germline CDR1 is LGHNA and CDR2 YSLEER. The CDR3 extends over 13 amino acids. The chain combines TRBV4-3 with TRBJ2-7; D not resolved. The TCR was taken from a man in his late teens or twenties in good health. Some clones in this sample may be carry-over from other donors' samples. Specimen: naive CD4+ T cells from PBMCs. The subset was: CD45RA+ positively selected. The CDR3 DNA follows: TGCGCCAGCAGCCAAGCTAGTACCCACGAGCAGTACTTC. The encoded protein is CASSQASTHEQYF.